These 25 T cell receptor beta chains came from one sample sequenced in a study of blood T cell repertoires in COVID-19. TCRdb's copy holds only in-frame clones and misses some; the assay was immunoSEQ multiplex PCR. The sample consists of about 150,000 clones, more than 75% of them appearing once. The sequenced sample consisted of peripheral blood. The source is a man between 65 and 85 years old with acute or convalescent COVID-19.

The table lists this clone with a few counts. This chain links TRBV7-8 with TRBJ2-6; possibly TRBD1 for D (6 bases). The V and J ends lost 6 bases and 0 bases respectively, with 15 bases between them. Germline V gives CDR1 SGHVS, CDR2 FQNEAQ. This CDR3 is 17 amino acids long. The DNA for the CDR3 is TGTGCCAGCAGGGTGGGACAACTCCTCTCTGGGGCCAACGTCCTGACTTTC. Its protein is CASRVGQLLSGANVLTF. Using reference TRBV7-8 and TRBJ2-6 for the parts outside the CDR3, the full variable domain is GAGVSQSPRYKVAKRGQDVALRCDPISGHVSLFWYQQALGQGPEFLTYFQNEAQLDKSGLPSDRFFAERPEGSVSTLKIQRTQQEDSAVYLCASRVGQLLSGANVLTFGAGSRLTVL.

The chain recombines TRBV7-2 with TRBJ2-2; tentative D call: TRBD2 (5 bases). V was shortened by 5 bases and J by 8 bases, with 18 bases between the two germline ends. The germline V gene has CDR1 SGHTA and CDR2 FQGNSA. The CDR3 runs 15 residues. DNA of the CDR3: TGTGCCAGCAGCCACCGGGATAGGCTAAGTGGGGAGCTGTTTTTT. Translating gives CASSHRDRLSGELFF.

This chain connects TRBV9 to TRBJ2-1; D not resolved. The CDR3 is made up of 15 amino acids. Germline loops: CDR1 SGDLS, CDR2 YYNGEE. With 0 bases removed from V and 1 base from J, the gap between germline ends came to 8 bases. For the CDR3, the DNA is TGTGCCAGCAGCGTAGAAGAGGTTTCCTACAATGAGCAGTTCTTC. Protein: CASSVEEVSYNEQFF.

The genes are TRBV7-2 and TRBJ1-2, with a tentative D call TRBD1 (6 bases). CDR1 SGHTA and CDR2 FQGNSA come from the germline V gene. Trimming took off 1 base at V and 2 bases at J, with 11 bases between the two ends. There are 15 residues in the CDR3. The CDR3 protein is CASSLVSQGNYGYTF. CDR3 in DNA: TGTGCCAGCAGCTTAGTCTCTCAGGGGAACTATGGCTACACCTTC.

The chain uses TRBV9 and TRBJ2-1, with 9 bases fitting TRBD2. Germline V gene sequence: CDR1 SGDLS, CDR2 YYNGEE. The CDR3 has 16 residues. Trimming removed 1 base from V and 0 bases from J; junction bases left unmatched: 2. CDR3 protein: CASSVSSGSSYNEQFF. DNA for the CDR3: TGTGCCAGCAGCGTAAGTAGCGGGAGCTCCTACAATGAGCAGTTCTTC. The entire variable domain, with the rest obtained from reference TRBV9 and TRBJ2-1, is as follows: DSGVTQTPKHLITATGQRVTLRCSPRSGDLSVYWYQQSLDQGLQFLIQYYNGEERAKGNILERFSAQQFPDLHSELNLSSLELGDSALYFCASSVSSGSSYNEQFFGPGTRLTVL.

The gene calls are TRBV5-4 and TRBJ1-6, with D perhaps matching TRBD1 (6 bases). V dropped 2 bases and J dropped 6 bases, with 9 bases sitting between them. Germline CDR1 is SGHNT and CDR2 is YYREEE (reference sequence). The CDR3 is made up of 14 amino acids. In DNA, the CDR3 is TGTGCCAGCAGCTTAGGACAGTTTAATTCACCCCTCCACTTT. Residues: CASSLGQFNSPLHF. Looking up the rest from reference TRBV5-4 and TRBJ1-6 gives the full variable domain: ETGVTQSPTHLIKTRGQQVTLRCSSQSGHNTVSWYQQALGQGPQFIFQYYREEENGRGNFPPRFSGLQFPNYSSELNVNALELDDSALYLCASSLGQFNSPLHFGNGTRLTVT.

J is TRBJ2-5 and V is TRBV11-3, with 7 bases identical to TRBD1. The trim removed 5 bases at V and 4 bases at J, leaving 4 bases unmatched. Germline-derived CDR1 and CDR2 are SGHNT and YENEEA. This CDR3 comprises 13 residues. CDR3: CASSPRQGETQYF. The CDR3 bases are TGTGCCAGCAGCCCCCGACAGGGAGAGACCCAGTACTTC.

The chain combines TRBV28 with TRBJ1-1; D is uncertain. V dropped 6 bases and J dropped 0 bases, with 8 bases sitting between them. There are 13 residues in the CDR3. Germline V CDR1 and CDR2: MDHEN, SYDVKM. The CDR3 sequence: CASRRPMNTEAFF. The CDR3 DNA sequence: TGTGCCAGCAGGAGGCCTATGAACACTGAAGCTTTCTTT.

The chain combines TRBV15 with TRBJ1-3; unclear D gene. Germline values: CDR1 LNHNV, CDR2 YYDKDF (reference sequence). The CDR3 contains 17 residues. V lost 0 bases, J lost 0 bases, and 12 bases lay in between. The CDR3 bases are TGTGCCACCAGCAGAGATCGGAGTGTAGTCTCTGGAAACACCATATATTTT. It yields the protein CATSRDRSVVSGNTIYF.

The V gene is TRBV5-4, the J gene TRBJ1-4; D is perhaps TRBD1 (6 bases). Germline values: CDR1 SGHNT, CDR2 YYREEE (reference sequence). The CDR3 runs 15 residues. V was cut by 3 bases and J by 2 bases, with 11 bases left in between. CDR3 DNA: TGTGCCAGCAGCTCCACAGGGTCTACTAATGAAAAACTGTTTTTT. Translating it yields CASSSTGSTNEKLFF.

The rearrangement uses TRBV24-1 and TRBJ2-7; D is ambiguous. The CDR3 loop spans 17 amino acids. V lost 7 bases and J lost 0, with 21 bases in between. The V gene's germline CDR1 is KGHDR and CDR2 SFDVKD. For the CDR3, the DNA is TGTGCCACCAGACCGCGGAGATGGAGATTGAGCTCCTACGAGCAGTACTTC. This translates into CATRPRRWRLSSYEQYF.

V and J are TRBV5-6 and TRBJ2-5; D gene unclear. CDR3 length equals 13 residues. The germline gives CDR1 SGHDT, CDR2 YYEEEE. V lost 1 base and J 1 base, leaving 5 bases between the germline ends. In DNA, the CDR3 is TGTGCCAGCAGCTTGTCGTTCCAAGAGACCCAGTACTTC. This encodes CASSLSFQETQYF. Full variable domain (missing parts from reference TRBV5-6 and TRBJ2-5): DAGVTQSPTHLIKTRGQQVTLRCSPKSGHDTVSWYQQALGQGPQFIFQYYEEEERQRGNFPDRFSGHQFPNYSSELNVNALLLGDSALYLCASSLSFQETQYFGPGTRLLVL.

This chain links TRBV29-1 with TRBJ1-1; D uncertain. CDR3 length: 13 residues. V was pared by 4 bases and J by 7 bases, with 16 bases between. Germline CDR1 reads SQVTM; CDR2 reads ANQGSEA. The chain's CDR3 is CSVVEGGSREAFF. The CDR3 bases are TGCAGCGTTGTGGAGGGCGGGAGCCGTGAAGCTTTCTTT. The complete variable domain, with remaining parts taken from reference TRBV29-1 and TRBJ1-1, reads SAVISQKPSRDICQRGTSLTIQCQVDSQVTMMFWYRQQPGQSLTLIATANQGSEATYESGFVIDKFPISRPNLTFSTLTVSNMSPEDSSIYLCSVVEGGSREAFFGQGTRLTVV.

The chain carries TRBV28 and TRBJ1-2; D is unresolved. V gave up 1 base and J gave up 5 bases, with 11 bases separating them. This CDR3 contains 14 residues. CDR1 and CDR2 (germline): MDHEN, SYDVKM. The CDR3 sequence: CASSLLLAGYGYTF. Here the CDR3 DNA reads TGTGCCAGCAGTTTATTGTTGGCAGGATATGGCTACACCTTC.

CDR3 protein: CASCSPGGGEAFF. The CDR3, as DNA: TGTGCCAGCTGTTCACCGGGAGGCGGTGAAGCTTTCTTT. The J gene is TRBJ1-1, the V gene TRBV11-2; D unclear. Germline CDR1 SGHAT, CDR2 FQNNGV. The V gene lost 8 bases and the J gene lost 7 bases, with 17 bases spanning the gap. This CDR3 region has 13 residues.

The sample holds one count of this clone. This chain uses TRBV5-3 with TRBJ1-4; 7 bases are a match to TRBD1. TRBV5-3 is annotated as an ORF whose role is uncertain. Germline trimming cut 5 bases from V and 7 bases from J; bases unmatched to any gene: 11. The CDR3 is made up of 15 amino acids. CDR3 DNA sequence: TGTGCCAGAAGACCGTTAGACAGGGCCGGTGAAAAACTGTTTTTT. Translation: CARRPLDRAGEKLFF.

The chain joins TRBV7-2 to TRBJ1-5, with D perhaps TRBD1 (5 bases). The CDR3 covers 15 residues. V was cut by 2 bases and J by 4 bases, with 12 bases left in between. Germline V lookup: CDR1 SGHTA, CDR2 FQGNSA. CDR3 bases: TGTGCCAGCAGCTTAACGTTCCGGGGGAATCAGCCCCAGCATTTT. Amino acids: CASSLTFRGNQPQHF. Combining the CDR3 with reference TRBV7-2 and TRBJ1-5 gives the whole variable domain GAGVSQSPSNKVTEKGKDVELRCDPISGHTALYWYRQSLGQGLEFLIYFQGNSAPDKSGLPSDRFSAERTGGSVSTLTIQRTQQEDSAVYLCASSLTFRGNQPQHFGDGTRLSIL.

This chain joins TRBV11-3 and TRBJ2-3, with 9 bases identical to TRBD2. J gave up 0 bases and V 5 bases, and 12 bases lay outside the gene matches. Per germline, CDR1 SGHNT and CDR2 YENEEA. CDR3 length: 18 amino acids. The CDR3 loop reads CASSVGASGAASTDTQYF. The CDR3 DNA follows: TGTGCCAGCAGCGTAGGGGCTAGCGGGGCTGCTAGCACAGATACGCAGTATTTT.

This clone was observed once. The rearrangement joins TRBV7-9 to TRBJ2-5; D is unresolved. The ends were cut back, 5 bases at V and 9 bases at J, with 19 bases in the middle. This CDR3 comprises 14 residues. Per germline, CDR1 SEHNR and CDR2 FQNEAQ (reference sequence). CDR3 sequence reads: CASSPMVVGAAQYF. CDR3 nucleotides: TGTGCCAGCAGCCCGATGGTAGTAGGTGCGGCCCAGTACTTC.

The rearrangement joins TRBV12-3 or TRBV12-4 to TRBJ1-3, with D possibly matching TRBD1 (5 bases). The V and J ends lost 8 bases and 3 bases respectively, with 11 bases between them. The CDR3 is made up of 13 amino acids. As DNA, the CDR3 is TGTGCCAGCTTGCAGGGTTTTGGAAACACCATATATTTT. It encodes CASLQGFGNTIYF.

CDR3 nucleotides: TGTGCCAGCAGTTACGGCGGGACAGGAGAGACCCAGTACTTC. Protein product: CASSYGGTGETQYF. V is TRBV6-5 and J is TRBJ2-5, with 8 bases identical to TRBD1. Germline-derived CDR1 and CDR2 are MNHEY and SVGAGI. The CDR3 is made up of 14 amino acids. V was pared by 2 bases and J by 4 bases, with 3 bases of the junction left unmatched.

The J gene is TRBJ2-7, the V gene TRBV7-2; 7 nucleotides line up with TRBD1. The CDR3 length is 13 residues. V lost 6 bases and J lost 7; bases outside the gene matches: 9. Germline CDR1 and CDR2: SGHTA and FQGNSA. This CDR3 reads CASRDTGAGEQYF. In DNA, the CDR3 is TGTGCCAGCAGGGATACAGGGGCGGGTGAGCAGTACTTC.

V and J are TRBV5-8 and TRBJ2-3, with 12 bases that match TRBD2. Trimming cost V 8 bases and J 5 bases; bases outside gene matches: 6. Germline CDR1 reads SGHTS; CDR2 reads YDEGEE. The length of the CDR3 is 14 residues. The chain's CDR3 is CASPRLAGEDTQYF. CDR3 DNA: TGTGCCAGTCCCCGACTAGCGGGAGAAGATACGCAGTATTTT. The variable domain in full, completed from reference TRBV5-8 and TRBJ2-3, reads EAGVTQSPTHLIKTRGQQATLRCSPISGHTSVYWYQQALGLGLQFLLWYDEGEERNRGNFPPRFSGRQFPNYSSELNVNALELEDSALYLCASPRLAGEDTQYFGPGTRLTVL.

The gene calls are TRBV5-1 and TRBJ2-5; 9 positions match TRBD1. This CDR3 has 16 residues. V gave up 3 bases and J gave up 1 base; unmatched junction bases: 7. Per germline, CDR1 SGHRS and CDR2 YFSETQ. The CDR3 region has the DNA TGCGCCAGCAGCTCGGGGGGACAGGGACTCCAAGAGACCCAGTACTTC. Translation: CASSSGGQGLQETQYF. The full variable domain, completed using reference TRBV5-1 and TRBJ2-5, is KAGVTQTPRYLIKTRGQQVTLSCSPISGHRSVSWYQQTPGQGLQFLFEYFSETQRNKGNFPGRFSGRQFSNSRSEMNVSTLELGDSALYLCASSSGGQGLQETQYFGPGTRLLVL.

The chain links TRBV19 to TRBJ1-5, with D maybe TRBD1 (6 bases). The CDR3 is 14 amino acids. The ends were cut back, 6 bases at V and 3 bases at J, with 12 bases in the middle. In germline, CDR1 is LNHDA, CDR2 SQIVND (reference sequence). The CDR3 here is CASRGQTHNQPQHF. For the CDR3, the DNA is TGTGCCAGTAGGGGACAAACACACAATCAGCCCCAGCATTTT.